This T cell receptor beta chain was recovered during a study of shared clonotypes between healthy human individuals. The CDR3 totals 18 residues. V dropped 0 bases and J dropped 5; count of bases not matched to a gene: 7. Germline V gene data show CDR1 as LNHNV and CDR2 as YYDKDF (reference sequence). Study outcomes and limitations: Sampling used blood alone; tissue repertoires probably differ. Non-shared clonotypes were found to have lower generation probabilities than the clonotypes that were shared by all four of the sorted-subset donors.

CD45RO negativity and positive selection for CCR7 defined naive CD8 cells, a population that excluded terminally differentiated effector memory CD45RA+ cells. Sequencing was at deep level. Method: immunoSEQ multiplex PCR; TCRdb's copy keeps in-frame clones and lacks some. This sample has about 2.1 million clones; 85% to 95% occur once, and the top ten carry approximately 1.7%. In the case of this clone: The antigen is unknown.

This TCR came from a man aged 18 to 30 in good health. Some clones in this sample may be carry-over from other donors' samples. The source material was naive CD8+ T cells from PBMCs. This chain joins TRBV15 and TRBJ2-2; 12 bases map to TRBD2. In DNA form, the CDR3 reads TGTGCCACCAGCAGAGATTTGACTAGCGGGAGTGTGACCGGGGAGCTGTTTTTT. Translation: CATSRDLTSGSVTGELFF.